Sequencing of this T cell receptor (beta chain) was carried out in a study of preoperative IRX-2 immunotherapy in early breast cancer. The CDR3 covers 16 residues. Trimming shortened V by 0 bases and J by 5 bases, and 17 bases separated the two germline ends. The germline V gene has CDR1 SGHKS and CDR2 YYEKEE (reference sequence). The treatment denotes: preoperative locoregional IRX-2 cytokine immunotherapy. Preoperative locoregional IRX-2 cytokine immunotherapy was tested in the phase Ib source study. The method was immunoSEQ multiplex PCR; TCRdb's version includes in-frame clones alone and lacks a portion of them. The table records roughly 45,000 clones, 85% to 95% of them present only once.

The rearrangement uses TRBV5-5 and TRBJ2-5; maybe TRBD2 (6 bases). The clonotype was recovered from a human donor with breast cancer. This specimen consisted of tumor tissue, obtained after IRX-2 immunotherapy. CDR3 amino acids: CASSLESGGFVETQYF. Written as DNA, the CDR3 is TGTGCCAGCAGCTTGGAGTCTGGAGGGTTCGTGGAGACCCAGTACTTC.